This T cell receptor beta chain originates from a study of blood T cell repertoires in COVID-19. Across the study: COVID-19 samples collected from the United States, Italy and Spain covered acute and convalescent phases.

In the authors' methods: It was from reference gene primer amplification that nucleated cell counts were estimated. Clones were sequenced by immunoSEQ multiplex PCR, and TCRdb holds only the in-frame ones, with some missing. Clone size and the V and J calls come from that table; the DNA yielded D and trimming. The data hold more than 35,000 clones, with nearly 90% observed a single time. Trimming removed 3 bases at V and 4 bases at J, with 9 bases between. CDR1 and CDR2 from the germline V gene are LNHDA and SQIVND (reference sequence). This CDR3 comprises 13 residues. This receptor was identified in a man in his 70s with active COVID-19. The specimen was peripheral blood. The chain employs TRBV19 and TRBJ2-5; D remains ambiguous. CDR3 sequence: CASSIGIAETQYF. Written as DNA, the CDR3 is TGTGCCAGTAGTATTGGTATAGCAGAGACCCAGTACTTC.